This TCR beta chain was recovered during a study of cytomegalovirus exposure and HLA in healthy donors. In regard to this clone: What it binds is unknown.

CDR1 LNHDA and CDR2 SQIVND come from the germline V gene (reference sequence). Trimming removed 6 bases at V and 4 bases at J, with 13 bases between. The CDR3 contains 14 residues. PCR used 60 Vbeta primers and 13 Jbeta primers. The method was immunoSEQ multiplex PCR; TCRdb's version includes in-frame clones alone and lacks a portion of them. The sample holds approximately 150,000 clones; around 73% are singletons and the top ten take roughly 1.7%. Study outcomes and limitations: Fewer N-insertions than the roughly 600-donor mean were reportedly shown by an Asian-associated ancestry cluster in a later analysis. Sequencing depth across donors, presence/absence analyses assumed, was roughly uniform. Exclusion as indistinguishable affected some V segments, including TRBV6-2 and TRBV6-3. For most TCR beta V segments, an earlier analysis put the productive rate at about 90% or about 30% of the time.

The chain is built from TRBV19 and TRBJ1-5, with TRBD1 as a possible D gene (5 bases). Material for sequencing was PBMCs. This sequence was found in a woman between 18 and 29 years old in good health and CMV-seronegative. The CDR3 region has the DNA TGTGCCAGTAGCCCTGATGGGGCAAATCAGCCCCAGCATTTT. This sequence encodes CASSPDGANQPQHF.